The 27 T cell receptor beta chains given below trace back to one sample, sequenced in a study of cytomegalovirus exposure and HLA in healthy donors. PCR was performed using 60 Vbeta and 13 Jbeta primers. This table comes from immunoSEQ multiplex PCR, and its TCRdb copy is limited to in-frame clones, with some not included. The sample table includes 45,000 to 60,000 clones. The specimen was PBMCs. Receptors originate from a male donor in good health and CMV-seronegative.

The V call is TRBV28, the J call TRBJ1-5; weak D call: TRBD1 (6 bases). Germline V gene sequence: CDR1 MDHEN, CDR2 SYDVKM. The CDR3 has 12 residues. The germline V and J ends were trimmed by 7 bases and 6 bases, with 10 bases remaining between them. CDR3: CASTTGSQPQHF. The DNA of the CDR3 is TGTGCCAGCACTACAGGGAGTCAGCCCCAGCATTTT.

The genes are TRBV5-1 and TRBJ1-1; 8 nucleotides agree with TRBD1. CDR1 is SGHRS, CDR2 YFSETQ, per germline. The CDR3 extends over 15 amino acids. V trimming: 0 bases; J trimming: 0 bases; junction bases outside the gene matches: 1. CDR3 region: CASSLATGVNTEAFF. The CDR3 DNA reads TGCGCCAGCAGCTTGGCGACAGGGGTGAACACTGAAGCTTTCTTT. The variable domain in full, completed from reference TRBV5-1 and TRBJ1-1, reads KAGVTQTPRYLIKTRGQQVTLSCSPISGHRSVSWYQQTPGQGLQFLFEYFSETQRNKGNFPGRFSGRQFSNSRSEMNVSTLELGDSALYLCASSLATGVNTEAFFGQGTRLTVV.

The rearrangement links TRBV6-6 to TRBJ1-2; TRBD1 matches 9 bases. Trimming cost V 5 bases and J 4 bases; bases outside gene matches: 5. The CDR3 is 14 amino acids. CDR1 is MNHNY, CDR2 SVGAGI, per germline (reference sequence). CDR3 bases: TGTGCCAGCAGTAAGGGACAGGGAGGCTATGGCTACACCTTC. Protein: CASSKGQGGYGYTF.

The chain links TRBV7-2 to TRBJ2-6; D is unclear. The germline V gene encodes CDR1 SGHTA and CDR2 FQGNSA. The CDR3 extends over 15 amino acids. V was clipped by 1 base and J by 1 base, with 5 bases between them. This chain's CDR3 is CASSLDLSGANVLTF. The DNA of the CDR3 is TGTGCCAGCAGCTTAGACCTATCTGGGGCCAACGTCCTGACTTTC. Filled out from reference TRBV7-2 and TRBJ2-6, the complete variable domain reads GAGVSQSPSNKVTEKGKDVELRCDPISGHTALYWYRQSLGQGLEFLIYFQGNSAPDKSGLPSDRFSAERTGGSVSTLTIQRTQQEDSAVYLCASSLDLSGANVLTFGAGSRLTVL.

The chain couples TRBV27 to TRBJ1-2; tentative D call: TRBD1 (5 bases). The germline V gene has CDR1 MNHEY and CDR2 SMNVEV (reference sequence). The CDR3 length is 13 residues. V was cut by 3 bases and J by 4 bases, with 9 bases left in between. CDR3 loop: CASSLGQGYGYTF. CDR3 nucleotides: TGTGCCAGCAGTTTGGGGCAGGGCTATGGCTACACCTTC.

In DNA, the CDR3 is TGTGCCAGCAGCTCTGACAGGGATTCACCCCTCCACTTT. Translating gives CASSSDRDSPLHF. The V and J genes are TRBV11-2 and TRBJ1-6, with TRBD1 matching 7 bases. CDR3 length: 13 amino acids. CDR1 and CDR2 (germline): SGHAT, FQNNGV. V shed 4 bases, J shed 8 bases, and the junction held 2 bases outside the gene matches.

This chain connects TRBV4-1 to TRBJ1-5, with 9 positions matching TRBD1. This CDR3 has 15 amino acids. V shed 3 bases and J 7 bases; nucleotides not matched to a gene: 7. Germline CDR1 and CDR2: MGHRA and YSYEKL. DNA for the CDR3: TGCGCCAGCAGCCAGGACAGGGGAAGGGGACAGCCCCAGCATTTT. This gives the protein CASSQDRGRGQPQHF.

As for this clone: At one end the junction does not follow the germline gene, possibly because of a read error. This chain connects TRBV7-8 to TRBJ2-1; a weak D match, TRBD2 (5 bases). The CDR3 has 14 residues. The V gene's germline CDR1 is SGHVS and CDR2 FQNEAQ. The CDR3 region is CAGSLEGKRNEQFF. DNA for the CDR3: TGTGCCGGCAGCTTAGAAGGGAAGCGGAATGAGCAGTTCTTC.

The chain recombines TRBV7-8 with TRBJ2-7, with 9 bases that match TRBD1. Germline assignment: CDR1 SGHVS and CDR2 FQNEAQ. V lost 0 bases, J lost 4 bases, and 1 base stayed unmatched. The CDR3 consists of 14 residues. The CDR3 protein is CASSLATGGYEQYF. CDR3 DNA: TGTGCCAGCAGCTTAGCGACAGGGGGGTACGAGCAGTACTTC.

This chain connects TRBV27 to TRBJ1-2; 9 bases fit TRBD1. Unmatched junction bases numbered 9, after V lost 6 bases and J lost 7 bases. The CDR3 covers 14 residues. In germline, CDR1 is MNHEY, CDR2 SMNVEV (reference sequence). The CDR3 bases are TGTGCCAGCAGGTCCTGGGGACAGGGTGGTGGCTACACCTTC. Translation gives CASRSWGQGGGYTF.

The rearrangement joins TRBV7-2 to TRBJ2-2, with a tentative D call TRBD1 (5 bases). V was shortened by 1 base and J by 0 bases, with 12 bases between the two germline ends. CDR3 length: 17 residues. Per the germline V gene, CDR1 is SGHTA and CDR2 is FQGNSA. The CDR3 sequence: CASSLVPGFANTGELFF. CDR3 coding DNA: TGTGCCAGCAGCTTAGTTCCAGGGTTCGCGAACACCGGGGAGCTGTTTTTT. Full variable domain (remainder filled in from reference TRBV7-2 and TRBJ2-2): GAGVSQSPSNKVTEKGKDVELRCDPISGHTALYWYRQSLGQGLEFLIYFQGNSAPDKSGLPSDRFSAERTGGSVSTLTIQRTQQEDSAVYLCASSLVPGFANTGELFFGEGSRLTVL.

The chain carries TRBV5-6 and TRBJ2-7, with TRBD1 matching over 8 bases. Unmatched junction bases numbered 9, after V lost 6 bases and J lost 1 base. In germline, CDR1 is SGHDT, CDR2 YYEEEE. The CDR3 totals 15 residues. CDR3 DNA: TGTGCCAGCACCCCACGCGGACAGGGTTCCTACGAGCAGTACTTC. Translated: CASTPRGQGSYEQYF.

V gene TRBV4-3 combines with J gene TRBJ1-2, with 8 bases identical to TRBD1. From germline, CDR1 is LGHNA and CDR2 YSLEER. V trimming: 0 bases; J trimming: 4 bases; junction bases outside the gene matches: 7. The CDR3 runs 16 residues. The CDR3 here is CASSQDETGVVYGYTF. The CDR3 DNA reads TGCGCCAGCAGCCAAGATGAGACAGGGGTTGTCTATGGCTACACCTTC.

V usage is TRBV19 and J usage is TRBJ2-5, with TRBD2 identical over 8 bases. CDR3 size: 15 residues. CDR1 is LNHDA and CDR2 is SQIVND in the germline V gene (reference sequence). The junction had 4 bases not matched to a gene; V was cut back by 3 bases and J by 1 base. CDR3 protein: CASSIPGGPQETQYF. As DNA, the CDR3 is TGTGCCAGTAGTATCCCGGGGGGGCCCCAAGAGACCCAGTACTTC.

The chain employs TRBV27 and TRBJ1-3; D is possibly TRBD1 (5 bases). This CDR3 contains 14 residues. CDR1 MNHEY and CDR2 SMNVEV come from the germline V gene (reference sequence). V was shortened by 6 bases and J by 1 base, with 10 bases between the two germline ends. CDR3 DNA sequence: TGTGCCAGCAGGAAGACAGCGTCTGGAAACACCATATATTTT. Residues: CASRKTASGNTIYF.

The rearrangement uses TRBV13 and TRBJ2-6; D perhaps matches TRBD1 (5 bases). This CDR3 has 14 amino acids. Trimming took off 3 bases at V and 10 bases at J, with 13 bases between the two ends. Germline assignment: CDR1 PRHDT and CDR2 FYEKMQ (reference sequence). CDR3 coding DNA: TGTGCCAGCAGCTTCGGCACAGGACCAAACGTCCTGACTTTC. It specifies CASSFGTGPNVLTF.

The chain employs TRBV4-1 and TRBJ1-1; D possibly corresponds to TRBD1 (5 bases). Germline V gives CDR1 MGHRA, CDR2 YSYEKL. The germline V and J ends were trimmed by 7 bases and 4 bases, with 19 bases remaining between them. This CDR3 contains 15 residues. This chain's CDR3 is CASTPRLQGATEAFF. CDR3 bases: TGCGCCAGCACCCCAAGATTGCAGGGCGCCACTGAAGCTTTCTTT.

The rearrangement uses TRBV28 and TRBJ1-5, with 7 nucleotides matching TRBD1. The J segment lost 5 bases and the V segment lost 6 bases, leaving 7 bases of the junction unmatched. CDR3 size: 14 residues. Germline CDR1 MDHEN, CDR2 SYDVKM. CDR3 residues: CASRIGTDYQPQHF. The CDR3 DNA reads as TGTGCCAGCAGAATTGGGACAGATTATCAGCCCCAGCATTTT. Combining the CDR3 with reference TRBV28 and TRBJ1-5 gives the whole variable domain DVKVTQSSRYLVKRTGEKVFLECVQDMDHENMFWYRQDPGLGLRLIYFSYDVKMKEKGDIPEGYSVSREKKERFSLILESASTNQTSMYLCASRIGTDYQPQHFGDGTRLSIL.

The chain combines TRBV19 with TRBJ1-5, with TRBD1 identical over 7 bases. Germline V gives CDR1 LNHDA, CDR2 SQIVND (reference sequence). Trimming took 7 bases from V and 4 from J; bases not matched to a gene: 10. The CDR3 is 15 residues long. This CDR3 reads CASTGWTGDNQPQHF. The CDR3, as DNA: TGTGCCAGTACCGGATGGACAGGAGATAATCAGCCCCAGCATTTT.

The chain uses TRBV27 and TRBJ2-3, with 9 bases that match TRBD2. The CDR3 consists of 15 residues. Trimming at V came to 4 bases and at J to 4 bases, leaving 6 bases not matched to a gene. The germline gives CDR1 MNHEY, CDR2 SMNVEV (reference sequence). Here the CDR3 reads CASSSYSGRSDTQYF. The CDR3 DNA follows: TGTGCCAGCAGTTCTTATAGCGGGAGATCAGATACGCAGTATTTT.

This chain joins TRBV28 and TRBJ1-2; D may be TRBD1 (6 bases). V was clipped by 3 bases and J by 3 bases, with 11 bases between them. This CDR3 comprises 14 residues. CDR1 is MDHEN and CDR2 is SYDVKM in the germline V gene. The CDR3 reads CASSFRGADYGYTF. CDR3 sequence (DNA): TGTGCCAGCAGTTTTCGGGGGGCTGACTATGGCTACACCTTC.

The rearrangement links TRBV4-1 to TRBJ2-7; D gene uncertain. The CDR3 runs 16 residues. V lost 0 bases to trimming and J lost 1 base, with 13 bases between them. Germline CDR1 is MGHRA and CDR2 is YSYEKL. The CDR3 here is CASSQDDWRRSYEQYF. The CDR3 DNA reads as TGCGCCAGCAGCCAAGATGACTGGCGGAGATCCTACGAGCAGTACTTC.

The V gene is TRBV7-2, the J gene TRBJ2-3; unclear D gene. Trimming took 1 base from V and 11 from J, leaving 13 bases between them. This CDR3 is built from 13 residues. From germline, CDR1 is SGHTA and CDR2 FQGNSA. The CDR3 protein is CASSLGQQNKQYF. For the CDR3, the DNA is TGTGCCAGCAGCTTAGGACAACAGAATAAGCAGTATTTT.

The chain has TRBV5-6 and TRBJ2-6; D not certain. Germline V gene lookup returns CDR1 SGHDT and CDR2 YYEEEE. V shed 0 bases and J shed 0 bases, with 10 bases lying between them. This CDR3 region has 17 residues. CDR3 nucleotides: TGTGCCAGCAGCTTGGATGGCAGATCCTCTGGGGCCAACGTCCTGACTTTC. It codes for CASSLDGRSSGANVLTF.

The CDR3 region is CASSPPEGAGNTIYF. CDR3 in DNA: TGTGCCAGCAGTCCCCCCGAGGGGGCTGGAAACACCATATATTTT. The chain recombines TRBV28 with TRBJ1-3; D possibly corresponds to TRBD1 (6 bases). The germline V gene has CDR1 MDHEN and CDR2 SYDVKM. Trimming removed 5 bases from V and 2 bases from J, with 13 bases in between. The CDR3 has 15 residues.

V is TRBV19 and J is TRBJ2-2, with no clear D. Germline CDR1 LNHDA, CDR2 SQIVND (reference sequence). The CDR3 totals 14 residues. V was clipped by 6 bases and J by 5 bases, with 13 bases between them. CDR3 nucleotides: TGTGCCAGTAGAAACGTAGGAGTAACCGGGGAGCTGTTTTTT. It codes for CASRNVGVTGELFF.

The chain couples TRBV5-6 to TRBJ2-7, with D unresolved. Looked up from germline, CDR1 is SGHDT and CDR2 is YYEEEE. CDR3 length: 15 amino acids. The V end lost 0 bases, the J end lost 2 bases, and 12 bases lay between the germline ends. This CDR3 is CASSLASLPTYEQYF. For the CDR3, the DNA is TGTGCCAGCAGCTTGGCCTCGTTGCCTACCTACGAGCAGTACTTC.